This TCR beta chain was identified during a study of OX40 agonist ivuxolimab in advanced cancers. Study observations and caveats: Compared with CD4+, CD8+ T cells on average had more expanded clones.

The CDR3 is 13 residues long. V was trimmed by 1 base and J by 5 bases, leaving 9 bases between them. The V gene's germline CDR1 is SGHRS and CDR2 YFSETQ. The assay was immunoSEQ multiplex PCR, and TCRdb's table has in-frame clones only and misses some. Of approximately 70,000 clones in the sample, about 91% were seen once. Details on this clone: Its target is not known.

No patient had autoimmune disease or received systemic immunosuppression. Sequencing used CD4+ or CD8+ T cells sorted from blood, obtained in a trial of the OX40 agonist ivuxolimab. The TCR was taken from an adult with an advanced solid tumor such as melanoma, head and neck, liver or kidney cancer. This sequence joins TRBV5-1 and TRBJ2-5, with TRBD1 as a possible D gene (6 bases). Written as DNA, the CDR3 is TGCGCCAGCAGCTTGACAGGGATGGAGACCCAGTACTTC. It specifies CASSLTGMETQYF.